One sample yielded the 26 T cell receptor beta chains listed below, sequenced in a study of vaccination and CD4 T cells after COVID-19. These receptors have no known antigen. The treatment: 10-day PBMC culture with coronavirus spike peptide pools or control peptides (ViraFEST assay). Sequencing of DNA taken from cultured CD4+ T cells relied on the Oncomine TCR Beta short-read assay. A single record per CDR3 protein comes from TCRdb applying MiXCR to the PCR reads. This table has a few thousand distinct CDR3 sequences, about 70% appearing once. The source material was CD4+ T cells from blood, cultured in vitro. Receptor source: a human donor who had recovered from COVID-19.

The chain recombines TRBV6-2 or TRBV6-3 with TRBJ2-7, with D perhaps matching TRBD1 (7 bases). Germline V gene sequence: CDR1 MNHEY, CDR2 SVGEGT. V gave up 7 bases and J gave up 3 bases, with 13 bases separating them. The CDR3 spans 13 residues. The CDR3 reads CASKRQGGYEQYF. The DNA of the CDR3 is TGTGCCAGCAAACGACAGGGAGGCTACGAGCAGTACTTC.

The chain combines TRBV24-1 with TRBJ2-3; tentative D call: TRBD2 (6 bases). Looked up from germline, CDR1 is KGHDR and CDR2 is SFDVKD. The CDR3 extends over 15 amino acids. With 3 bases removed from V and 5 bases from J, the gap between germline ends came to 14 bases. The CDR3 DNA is TGTGCCACCAGTGATCCGGGGACTTTCGGAGATACGCAGTATTTT. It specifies CATSDPGTFGDTQYF.

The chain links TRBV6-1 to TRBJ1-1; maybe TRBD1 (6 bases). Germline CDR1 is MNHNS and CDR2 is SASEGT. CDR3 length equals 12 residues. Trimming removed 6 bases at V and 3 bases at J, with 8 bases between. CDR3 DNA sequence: TGTGCCAGCAGGCAGGGGTACACTGAAGCTTTCTTT. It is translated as CASRQGYTEAFF.

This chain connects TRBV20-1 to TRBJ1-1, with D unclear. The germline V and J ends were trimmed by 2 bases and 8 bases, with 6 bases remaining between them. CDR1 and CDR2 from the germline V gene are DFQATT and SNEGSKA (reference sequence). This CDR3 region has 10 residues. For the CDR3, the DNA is TGCAGTGCTAGAATTAACGAAGCTTTCTTT. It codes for CSARINEAFF.

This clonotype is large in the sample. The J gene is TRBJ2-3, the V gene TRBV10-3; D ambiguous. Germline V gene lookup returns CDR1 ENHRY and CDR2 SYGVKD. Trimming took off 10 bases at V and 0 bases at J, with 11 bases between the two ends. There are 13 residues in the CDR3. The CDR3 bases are TGTGCCACGACGGACGGCAGCACAGATACGCAGTATTTT. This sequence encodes CATTDGSTDTQYF.

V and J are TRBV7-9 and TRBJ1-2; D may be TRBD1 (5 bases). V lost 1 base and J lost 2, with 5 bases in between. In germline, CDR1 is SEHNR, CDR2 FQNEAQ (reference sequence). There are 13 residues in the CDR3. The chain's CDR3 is CASSLEGNYGYTF. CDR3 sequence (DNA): TGTGCCAGCAGCTTAGAGGGGAACTATGGCTACACCTTC.

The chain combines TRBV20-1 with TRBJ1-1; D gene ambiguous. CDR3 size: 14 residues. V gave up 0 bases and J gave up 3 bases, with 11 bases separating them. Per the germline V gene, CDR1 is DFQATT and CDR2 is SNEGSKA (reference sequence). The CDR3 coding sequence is TGCAGTGCTAGAGATCGACATGAGTACACTGAAGCTTTCTTT. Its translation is CSARDRHEYTEAFF.

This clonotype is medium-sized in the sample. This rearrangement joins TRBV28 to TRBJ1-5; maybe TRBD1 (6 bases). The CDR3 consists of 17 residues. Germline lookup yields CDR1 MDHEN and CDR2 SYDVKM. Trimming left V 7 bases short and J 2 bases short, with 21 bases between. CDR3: CASIPGGGGWGNQPQHF. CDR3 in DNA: TGTGCCAGCATCCCCGGGGGCGGGGGTTGGGGCAATCAGCCCCAGCATTTT.

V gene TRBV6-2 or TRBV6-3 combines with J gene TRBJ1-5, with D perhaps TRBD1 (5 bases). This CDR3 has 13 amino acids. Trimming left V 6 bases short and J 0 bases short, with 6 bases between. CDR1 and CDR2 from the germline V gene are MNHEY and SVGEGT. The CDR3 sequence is CASRGDSNQPQHF. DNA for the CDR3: TGTGCCAGCAGGGGGGATAGCAATCAGCCCCAGCATTTT.

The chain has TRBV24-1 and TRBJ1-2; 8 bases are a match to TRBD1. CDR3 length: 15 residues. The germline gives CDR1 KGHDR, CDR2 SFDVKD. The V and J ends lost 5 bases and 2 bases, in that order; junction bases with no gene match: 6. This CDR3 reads CATSGRTGKNYGYTF. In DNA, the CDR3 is TGTGCCACCAGTGGAAGGACAGGGAAGAACTATGGCTACACCTTC.

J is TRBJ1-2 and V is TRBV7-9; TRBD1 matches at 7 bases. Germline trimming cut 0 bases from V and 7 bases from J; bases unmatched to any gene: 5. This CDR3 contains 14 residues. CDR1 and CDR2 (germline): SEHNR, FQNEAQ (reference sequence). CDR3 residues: CASSLAGTVSGYTF. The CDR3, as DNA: TGTGCCAGCAGCTTAGCGGGGACAGTCTCTGGCTACACCTTC.

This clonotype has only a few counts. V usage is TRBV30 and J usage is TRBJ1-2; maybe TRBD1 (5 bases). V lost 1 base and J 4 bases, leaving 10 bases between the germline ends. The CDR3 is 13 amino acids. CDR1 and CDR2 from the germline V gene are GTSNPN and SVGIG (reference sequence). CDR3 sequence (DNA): TGTGCCTGGAGTGCGGGGAGGGGCTATGGCTACACCTTC. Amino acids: CAWSAGRGYGYTF.

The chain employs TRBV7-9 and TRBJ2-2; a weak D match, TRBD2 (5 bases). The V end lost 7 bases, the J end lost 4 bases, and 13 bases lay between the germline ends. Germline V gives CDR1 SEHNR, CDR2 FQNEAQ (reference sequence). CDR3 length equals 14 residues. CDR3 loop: CASTSSLPTGELFF. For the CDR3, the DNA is TGTGCCAGCACCTCTAGCCTCCCCACCGGGGAGCTGTTTTTT.

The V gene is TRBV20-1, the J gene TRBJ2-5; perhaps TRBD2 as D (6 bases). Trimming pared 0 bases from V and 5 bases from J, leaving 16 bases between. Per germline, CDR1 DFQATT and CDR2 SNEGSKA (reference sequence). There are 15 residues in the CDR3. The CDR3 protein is CSARDLASVSETQYF. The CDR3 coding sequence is TGCAGTGCTAGAGATCTCGCTAGCGTCAGTGAGACCCAGTACTTC.

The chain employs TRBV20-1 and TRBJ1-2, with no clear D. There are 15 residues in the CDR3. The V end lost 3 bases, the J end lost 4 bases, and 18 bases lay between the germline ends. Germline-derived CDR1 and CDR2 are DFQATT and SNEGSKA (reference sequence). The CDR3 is CSARGLKYTGYGYTF. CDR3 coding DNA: TGCAGTGCTAGGGGTTTGAAGTATACGGGCTATGGCTACACCTTC.

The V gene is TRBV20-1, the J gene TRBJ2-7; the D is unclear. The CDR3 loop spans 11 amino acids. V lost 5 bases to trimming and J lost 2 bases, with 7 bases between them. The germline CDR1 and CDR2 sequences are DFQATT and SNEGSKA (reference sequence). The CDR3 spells CSAAPTYEQYF. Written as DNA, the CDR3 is TGCAGTGCTGCCCCAACCTACGAGCAGTACTTC.

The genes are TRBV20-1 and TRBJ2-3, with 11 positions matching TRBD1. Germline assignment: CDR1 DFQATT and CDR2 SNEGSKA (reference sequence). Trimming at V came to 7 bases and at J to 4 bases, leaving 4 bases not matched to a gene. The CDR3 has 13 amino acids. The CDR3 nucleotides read TGCAGTGGGAGGGACAGGGGGGCAGATACGCAGTATTTT. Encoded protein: CSGRDRGADTQYF.

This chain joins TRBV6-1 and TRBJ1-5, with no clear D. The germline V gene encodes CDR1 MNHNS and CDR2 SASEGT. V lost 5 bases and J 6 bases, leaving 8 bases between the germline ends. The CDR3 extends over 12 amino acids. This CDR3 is CASSPMGQPQHF. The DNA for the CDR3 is TGTGCCAGCAGTCCGATGGGTCAGCCCCAGCATTTT.

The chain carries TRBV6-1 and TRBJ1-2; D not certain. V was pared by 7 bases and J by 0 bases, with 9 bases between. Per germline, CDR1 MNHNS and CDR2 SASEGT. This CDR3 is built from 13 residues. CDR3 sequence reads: CASKVRPNYGYTF. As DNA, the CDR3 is TGTGCCAGCAAGGTTCGCCCTAACTATGGCTACACCTTC.

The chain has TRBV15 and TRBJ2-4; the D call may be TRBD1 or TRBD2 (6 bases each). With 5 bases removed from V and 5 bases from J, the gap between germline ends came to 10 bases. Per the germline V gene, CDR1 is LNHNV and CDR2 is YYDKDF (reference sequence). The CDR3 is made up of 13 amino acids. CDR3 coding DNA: TGTGCCACCAGCCCGGGGGCCGAAAACATTCAGTACTTC. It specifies CATSPGAENIQYF.

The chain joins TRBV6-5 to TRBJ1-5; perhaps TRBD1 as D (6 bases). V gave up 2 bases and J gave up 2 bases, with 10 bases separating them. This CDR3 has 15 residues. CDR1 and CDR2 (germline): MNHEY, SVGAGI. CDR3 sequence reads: CASSYPGAGNQPQHF. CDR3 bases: TGTGCCAGCAGTTACCCAGGGGCCGGCAATCAGCCCCAGCATTTT.

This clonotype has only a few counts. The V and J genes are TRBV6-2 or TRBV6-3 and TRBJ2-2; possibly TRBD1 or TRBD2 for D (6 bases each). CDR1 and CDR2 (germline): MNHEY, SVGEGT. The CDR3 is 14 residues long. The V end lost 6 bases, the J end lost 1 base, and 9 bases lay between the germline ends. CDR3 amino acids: CASSRGLNTGELFF. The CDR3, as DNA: TGTGCCAGCAGCCGGGGGCTGAACACCGGGGAGCTGTTTTTT.

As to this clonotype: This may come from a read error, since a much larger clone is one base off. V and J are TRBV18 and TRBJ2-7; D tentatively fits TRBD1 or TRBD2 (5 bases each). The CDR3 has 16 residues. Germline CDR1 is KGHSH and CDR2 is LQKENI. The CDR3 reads CASSPGTGKVAYGQYF. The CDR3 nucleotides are TGTGCCAGCTCACCCGGGACGGGTAAGGTCGCCTACGGGCAGTACTTC.

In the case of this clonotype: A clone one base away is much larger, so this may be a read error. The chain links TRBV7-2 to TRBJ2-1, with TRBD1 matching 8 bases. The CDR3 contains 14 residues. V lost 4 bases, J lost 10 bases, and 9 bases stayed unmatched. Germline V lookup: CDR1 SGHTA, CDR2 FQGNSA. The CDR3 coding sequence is TGTGCCAGCAGCTACCGACAGGGGTTACGAGAGCAGTTCTTC. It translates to CASSYRQGLREQFF.

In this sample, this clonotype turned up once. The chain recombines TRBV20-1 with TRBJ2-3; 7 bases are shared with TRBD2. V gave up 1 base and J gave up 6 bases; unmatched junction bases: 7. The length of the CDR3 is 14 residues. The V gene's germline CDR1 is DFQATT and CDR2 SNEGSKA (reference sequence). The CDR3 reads CSARGSGGVDTQYF. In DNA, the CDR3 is TGCAGTGCTAGAGGTTCGGGGGGTGTGGATACGCAGTATTTT.

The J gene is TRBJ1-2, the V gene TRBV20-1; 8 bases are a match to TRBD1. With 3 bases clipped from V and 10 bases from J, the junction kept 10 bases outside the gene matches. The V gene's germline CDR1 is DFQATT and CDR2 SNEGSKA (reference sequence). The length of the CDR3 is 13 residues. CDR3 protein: CSASGRGQIAYTF. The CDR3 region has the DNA TGCAGTGCTAGTGGCAGGGGGCAGATTGCCTACACCTTC.